This note documents a single T cell receptor beta chain sequence. The CDR3 is made up of 14 amino acids. J lost 5 bases, V lost 5 bases, and 7 bases had no gene match. Germline CDR1 is SEHNR and CDR2 is FQNEAQ (reference sequence). Primers for the PCR totalled 60 Vbeta and 13 Jbeta. Measured with immunoSEQ multiplex PCR; TCRdb has only the in-frame clones, and not every one. The sample carries some 130,000 clones, roughly 80% recorded once. The data belong to a study of cytomegalovirus exposure and HLA in healthy donors. The clonotype was recovered from a male donor in good health and CMV-seropositive. Sequencing used PBMCs. This chain connects TRBV7-9 to TRBJ2-5; 8 bases are a match to TRBD2. CDR3 sequence reads: CASSDGTRKETQYF. As DNA, the CDR3 is TGTGCCAGCAGCGATGGGACTAGGAAGGAGACCCAGTACTTC.